This T cell receptor beta chain emerged from a study of breast tumors, draining lymph nodes, adjacent tissues. General study points: Data only fit, rather than demonstrated, lymph node origin of most tumor T cells. Compared with lymph nodes, tumors were less diverse; compared with nontumor tissue, more. Luminal-like breast cancer showed significantly greater tumor-nontumor repertoire similarity than basal-like breast cancer did. Most tumor T cells seemingly derive from lymph node, then expand in tumor.

This clonotype was picked up many times. Antigen: not known. Using its own MiXCR run on the multiplex PCR reads, TCRdb lists one record per CDR3 protein. The sample consists of some 17,000 distinct CDR3 sequences, over 40% of them appearing once. J gave up 5 bases and V 0 bases, and 11 bases lay outside the gene matches. The length of the CDR3 is 17 residues. Per the germline V gene, CDR1 is MGHRA and CDR2 is YSYEKL. Sequencing was performed on tumor-adjacent breast tissue. The rearrangement uses TRBV4-1 and TRBJ2-5; 8 nucleotides align to TRBD2. The receptor comes from a female donor with breast cancer. Some clones in this sample may be carry-over from other donors' samples. The CDR3 nucleotides read TGCGCCAGCAGCCAAGACCCAGCGGGAGCGCAGGTGGAGACCCAGTACTTC. Protein product: CASSQDPAGAQVETQYF.